A single T cell receptor beta chain is shown here with its context. What it binds is unknown. The PCR contained 60 Vbeta and 13 Jbeta primers. The data were produced by immunoSEQ multiplex PCR, yet TCRdb's version contains in-frame clones alone and is incomplete. The table shows some 150,000 clones, with more than 75% occurring only once. These data are taken from a study of cytomegalovirus exposure and HLA in healthy donors. Turning to the study itself: An early release of data contained roughly 90 million unique TCRs, which came from HLA-typed donors.

Study outcomes and limitations: TCR association rates varied by HLA locus in a later analysis, with DRB1 highest and HLA-C lowest. Rarity characterized most TCR sequences, yet some public TCRs appeared in many donors.

The receptor comes from a young man in good health and CMV-seropositive. The sequenced sample consisted of PBMCs.

The CDR3 reads CASSFGLAASSYNEQFF. Here the CDR3 DNA reads TGTGCCAGCAGCTTTGGACTAGCGGCGAGCTCCTACAATGAGCAGTTCTTC. V and J are TRBV5-4 and TRBJ2-1, with 10 bases fitting TRBD2. After removal of 2 bases from V and 0 bases from J, the junction contained 5 bases not matched to a gene. Germline V CDR1 and CDR2: SGHNT, YYREEE (reference sequence). The CDR3 totals 17 residues.